A single sample is the source of the 18 T cell receptor beta chains below, sequenced in a study of T cells after yellow fever vaccination. TCRdb reprocessed the 5' RACE reads via MiXCR and lists one record per CDR3 protein. The table has approximately 260,000 distinct CDR3 sequences, about 5.2% seen once. The input for sequencing was CD4+ T cells sorted from PBMCs, taken on the day of the yellow fever booster vaccination. Receptors originate from a man between 18 and 35 years old who received the YFV17D yellow fever vaccine.

The rearrangement joins TRBV7-3 to TRBJ1-6, with 8 positions matching TRBD1. The CDR3 is 15 residues long. Trimming at V came to 2 bases and at J to 9 bases, leaving 6 bases not matched to a gene. Looked up from germline, CDR1 is SGHTA and CDR2 is FQGTGA. The CDR3, as DNA: TGTGCCAGCAGCTTAGGGACAGGAGGAGTTTCACCCCTCCACTTT. It codes for CASSLGTGGVSPLHF.

This clonotype was detected only a few times. The V call is TRBV27, the J call TRBJ2-5; 7 bases fit TRBD1. CDR3 size: 14 residues. Germline V lookup: CDR1 MNHEY, CDR2 SMNVEV (reference sequence). Trimming cost V 10 bases and J 1 base; bases outside gene matches: 9. The CDR3 here is CAIFPPGGQETQYF. The CDR3, as DNA: TGTGCCATTTTCCCCCCAGGGGGCCAAGAGACCCAGTACTTC.

The chain's CDR3 is CASILGQAKGEQFF. The CDR3 DNA reads TGTGCCAGCATACTTGGGCAGGCTAAGGGTGAGCAGTTCTTC. The V call is TRBV27, the J call TRBJ2-1; D remains ambiguous. Trimming removed 7 bases from V and 9 bases from J, with 19 bases in between. This CDR3 is built from 14 residues. Per germline, CDR1 MNHEY and CDR2 SMNVEV (reference sequence).

The table lists this clonotype with a few counts. The chain links TRBV5-4 to TRBJ2-6; D not resolved. The CDR3 loop spans 14 amino acids. Germline-derived CDR1 and CDR2 are SGHNT and YYREEE (reference sequence). Trimming stripped 2 bases from V and 0 bases from J, with 3 bases between. The CDR3 sequence: CASSFDSGANVLTF. The DNA of the CDR3 is TGTGCCAGCAGCTTCGACTCTGGGGCCAACGTCCTGACTTTC.

This clonotype was recorded a few times. The chain couples TRBV5-4 to TRBJ2-7; 7 bases match TRBD1. V lost 0 bases to trimming and J lost 3 bases; unmatched junction nucleotides: 6. Germline values: CDR1 SGHNT, CDR2 YYREEE (reference sequence). The CDR3 contains 15 residues. The DNA for the CDR3 is TGTGCCAGCAGCTTGGGAGGGACAGTCTTCTACGAGCAGTACTTC. It encodes CASSLGGTVFYEQYF. The entire variable domain, with the rest obtained from reference TRBV5-4 and TRBJ2-7, is as follows: ETGVTQSPTHLIKTRGQQVTLRCSSQSGHNTVSWYQQALGQGPQFIFQYYREEENGRGNFPPRFSGLQFPNYSSELNVNALELDDSALYLCASSLGGTVFYEQYFGPGTRLTVT.

The rearrangement links TRBV20-1 to TRBJ2-3; TRBD2 is a possible D gene (5 bases). CDR3 length: 13 residues. Germline V gene lookup returns CDR1 DFQATT and CDR2 SNEGSKA (reference sequence). Trimming cost V 5 bases and J 0 bases, with 9 bases left between them. The CDR3 loop is CSARTQSTDTQYF. The CDR3 coding sequence is TGCAGTGCTCGGACTCAAAGCACAGATACGCAGTATTTT.

This chain links TRBV5-4 with TRBJ2-7; 8 bases match TRBD1. V lost 3 bases, J lost 7 bases, and 12 bases stayed unmatched. The CDR3 length is 15 residues. The germline CDR1 and CDR2 sequences are SGHNT and YYREEE (reference sequence). DNA of the CDR3: TGTGCCAGCAGCTCGAAGGACAGGGATCCTTATGAGCAGTACTTC. Its translation: CASSSKDRDPYEQYF.

In this sample, this clonotype turned up once. The chain couples TRBV27 to TRBJ1-5, with D maybe TRBD1 (5 bases). CDR1 MNHEY and CDR2 SMNVEV come from the germline V gene (reference sequence). Trimming cost V 3 bases and J 3 bases, with 15 bases left between them. The CDR3 runs 16 residues. CDR3 sequence (DNA): TGTGCCAGCAGTTTCTCCGGGACCCCCACCAATCAGCCCCAGCATTTT. Translating gives CASSFSGTPTNQPQHF.

This chain connects TRBV4-1 to TRBJ1-1; 7 bases match TRBD1. Per the germline V gene, CDR1 is MGHRA and CDR2 is YSYEKL. Trimming removed 2 bases from V and 1 base from J; junction bases left unmatched: 10. The CDR3 is 17 amino acids. For the CDR3, the DNA is TGCGCCAGCAGCCAAACCTCCCCCGACAGGGCGAACACTGAAGCTTTCTTT. Translation: CASSQTSPDRANTEAFF.

This clonotype was counted ten times or more. The chain couples TRBV7-6 to TRBJ1-4, with 8 positions matching TRBD1. The CDR3 consists of 16 residues. V lost 5 bases to trimming and J lost 8 bases; unmatched junction nucleotides: 13. Germline CDR1 and CDR2: SGHVS and FNYEAQ. CDR3 bases: TGTGCCAGCAGCCCGTCGCAGGGGGCTTCGCAGGAAAAACTGTTTTTT. Protein product: CASSPSQGASQEKLFF.

Many counts were recorded for this clonotype. The chain recombines TRBV4-1 with TRBJ2-2; D gene ambiguous. Trimming took off 2 bases at V and 15 bases at J, with 16 bases between the two ends. CDR3 length equals 13 residues. Germline V gene sequence: CDR1 MGHRA, CDR2 YSYEKL. CDR3 amino acids: CASSQYLVERMFF. The DNA of the CDR3 is TGCGCCAGCAGCCAATACCTTGTTGAGAGGATGTTTTTT.

This clonotype was seen at least ten times. This sequence joins TRBV11-2 and TRBJ2-5; TRBD2 agrees at 9 bases. CDR3 length: 14 residues. Germline V gives CDR1 SGHAT, CDR2 FQNNGV. V trimming: 6 bases; J trimming: 1 base; junction bases outside the gene matches: 3. The CDR3 region is CASRVAGAQETQYF. As DNA, the CDR3 is TGTGCCAGCAGGGTAGCGGGGGCCCAAGAGACCCAGTACTTC.

This clonotype was counted at least ten times. The J gene is TRBJ1-2, the V gene TRBV20-1; D might be TRBD1 (6 bases). V shed 6 bases and J shed 8 bases, with 19 bases lying between them. Per germline, CDR1 DFQATT and CDR2 SNEGSKA (reference sequence). CDR3 length equals 13 residues. The CDR3, as DNA: TGCAGTGCGACGACCCCAACAGGGAAGGGCTACACCTTC. It yields the protein CSATTPTGKGYTF.

A few counts support this clonotype. The chain has TRBV7-9 and TRBJ1-2, with 9 bases lining up with TRBD1. There are 14 residues in the CDR3. Unmatched junction bases numbered 3, after V lost 3 bases and J lost 4 bases. Per germline, CDR1 SEHNR and CDR2 FQNEAQ (reference sequence). CDR3 bases: TGTGCCAGCAGCTTGGGGGGACAGGGCTATGGCTACACCTTC. It translates to CASSLGGQGYGYTF.

This clonotype was detected only once. This may arise from a read error, as a much more abundant clone is one base away. The gene calls are TRBV12-3 or TRBV12-4 and TRBJ2-1; 8 nucleotides align to TRBD1. This CDR3 contains 15 residues. V shed 5 bases and J 9 bases; nucleotides not matched to a gene: 12. Here the CDR3 reads CASSPQDRVGIEQFF. CDR3 DNA: TGTGCCAGCAGTCCACAGGACAGGGTCGGGATTGAGCAGTTCTTC.

A few counts support this clonotype. V usage is TRBV7-2 and J usage is TRBJ1-2, with unresolved D. Deletions cut 4 bases from V and 8 bases from J, with 8 bases between. Germline V gives CDR1 SGHTA, CDR2 FQGNSA. The CDR3 has 11 amino acids. In nucleotides, the CDR3 is TGTGCCAGCAGCTCCGGGCCCGGCTACACCTTC. Translating gives CASSSGPGYTF.

The chain links TRBV3-2 to TRBJ2-5. TRBV3-2 is recorded as a pseudogene. This CDR3 is built from 14 residues. The CDR3 DNA is TGTGCCAGCAGCCAAGGAAAACCACAAGAGACCCAGTACTTC. It encodes CASSQGKPQETQYF.

This clonotype has a count of ten or more. V gene TRBV11-2 combines with J gene TRBJ1-1; D is possibly TRBD1 (5 bases). The CDR3 spans 15 residues. From germline, CDR1 is SGHAT and CDR2 FQNNGV. V lost 6 bases and J lost 3, with 17 bases in between. CDR3 nucleotide sequence: TGTGCCAGCAGAAGGGCGTTCGGGGGATACACTGAAGCTTTCTTT. This sequence encodes CASRRAFGGYTEAFF.